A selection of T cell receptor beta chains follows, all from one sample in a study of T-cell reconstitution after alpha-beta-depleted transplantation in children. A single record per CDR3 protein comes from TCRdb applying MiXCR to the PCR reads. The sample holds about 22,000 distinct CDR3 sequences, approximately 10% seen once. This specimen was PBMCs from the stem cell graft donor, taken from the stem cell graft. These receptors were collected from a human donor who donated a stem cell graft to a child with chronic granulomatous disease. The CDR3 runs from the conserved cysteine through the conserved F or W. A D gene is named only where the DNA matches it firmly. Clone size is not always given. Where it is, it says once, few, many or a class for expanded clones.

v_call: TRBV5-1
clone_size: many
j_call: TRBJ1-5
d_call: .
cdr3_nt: TGCGCCAGCAAGTTTCCACGAAGGCAGCCCCAGCATTTT
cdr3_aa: CASKFPRRQPQHF

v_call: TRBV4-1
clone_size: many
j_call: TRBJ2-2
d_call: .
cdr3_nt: TGCGCCAGCAGGCGGGACAGCCGCGCGAACACCGGGGAGCTGTTTTTT
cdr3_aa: CASRRDSRANTGELFF

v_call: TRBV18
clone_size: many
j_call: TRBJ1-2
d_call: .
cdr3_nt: TGTGCCAGCTCACGTTCACAGGGTTCCTATTTTGGCTACACCTTC
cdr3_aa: CASSRSQGSYFGYTF

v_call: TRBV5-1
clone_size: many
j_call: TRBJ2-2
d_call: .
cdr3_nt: TGCGCCAGCAGCCGAAACCTAGACCAAAACACCGGGGAGCTGTTTTTT
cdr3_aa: CASSRNLDQNTGELFF

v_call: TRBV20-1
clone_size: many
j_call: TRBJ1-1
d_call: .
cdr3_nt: TGCAGTGCAAGGCGGCAGGAGGCCTTCGCAGCTTTCTTT
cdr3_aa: CSARRQEAFAAFF

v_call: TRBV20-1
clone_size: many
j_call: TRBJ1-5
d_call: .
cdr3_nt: TGCAGTGCTAGAGTCCAGTATCAGCCCCAGCATTTT
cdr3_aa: CSARVQYQPQHF

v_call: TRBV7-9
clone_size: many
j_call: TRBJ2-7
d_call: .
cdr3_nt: TGTGCCAGCAGCTTAGTAGGGAATCAGGACGAGCAGTACTTC
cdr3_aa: CASSLVGNQDEQYF

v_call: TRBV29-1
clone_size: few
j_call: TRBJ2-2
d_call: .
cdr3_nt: TGCAGCGTCGCACTCGGGGATAGAAACACCGGGGAGCTGTTTTTT
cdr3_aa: CSVALGDRNTGELFF

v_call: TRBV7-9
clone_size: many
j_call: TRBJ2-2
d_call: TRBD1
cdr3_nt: TGTGCCAGCAGCCCCACTGGGACAGGGCCCAGGGCCGGGGAGCTGTTTTTT
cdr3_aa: CASSPTGTGPRAGELFF

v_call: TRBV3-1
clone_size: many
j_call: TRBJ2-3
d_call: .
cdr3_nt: TGTGCCAGCAGCACAACTCCGGCTATCCCCACAGATACGCAGTATTTT
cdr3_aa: CASSTTPAIPTDTQYF

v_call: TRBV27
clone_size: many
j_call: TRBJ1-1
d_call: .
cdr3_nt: TGTGCCAGCAGTTTATCAGCGGGGTTTGAAGCTTTCTTT
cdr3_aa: CASSLSAGFEAFF

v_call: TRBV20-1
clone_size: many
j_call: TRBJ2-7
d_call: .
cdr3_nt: TGCAGTGCTAGGATGGACAGCTACGAGCAGTACTTC
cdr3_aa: CSARMDSYEQYF

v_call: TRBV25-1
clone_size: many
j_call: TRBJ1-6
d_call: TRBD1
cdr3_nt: TGTGCCAGCAGTGAACCTACAGGGGTCGGTAATTCACCCCTCCACTTT
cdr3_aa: CASSEPTGVGNSPLHF

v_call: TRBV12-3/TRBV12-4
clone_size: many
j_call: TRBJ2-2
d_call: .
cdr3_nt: TGTGCCAGCAGTTTAGCGGGGGCCGGGGAGCTGTTTTTT
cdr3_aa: CASSLAGAGELFF

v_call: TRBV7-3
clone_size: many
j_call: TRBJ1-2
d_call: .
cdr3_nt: TGTGCCAGCAGCTTAGACTGCTTAACATGTGGCTACACCTTC
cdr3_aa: CASSLDCLTCGYTF

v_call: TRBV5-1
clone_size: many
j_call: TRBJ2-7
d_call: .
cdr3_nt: TGCGCCAGCAGCCAAGGGGAACTCGCCTACGAGCAGTACTTC
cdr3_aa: CASSQGELAYEQYF

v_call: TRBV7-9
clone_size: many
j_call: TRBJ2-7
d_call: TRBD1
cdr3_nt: TGTGCCAGCAGCTTAGCCCGGACAGGGGGCTTGTACGAGCAGTACTTC
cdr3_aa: CASSLARTGGLYEQYF

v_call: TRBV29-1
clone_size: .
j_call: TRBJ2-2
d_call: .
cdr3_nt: TGCAGCGTTGATAAGGGAAACACCGGGGAGCTGTTTTTT
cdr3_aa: CSVDKGNTGELFF

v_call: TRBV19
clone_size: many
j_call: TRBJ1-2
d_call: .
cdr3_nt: TGTGCCAGTAGCCCGGACCGGACTAACTATGGCTACACCTTC
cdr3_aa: CASSPDRTNYGYTF

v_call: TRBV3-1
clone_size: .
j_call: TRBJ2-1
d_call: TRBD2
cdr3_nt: TGTGCCAGCAGCCCCCCCCTGGGGAGCGGGGGGGCGGACAATGAGCAGTTCTTC
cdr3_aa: CASSPPLGSGGADNEQFF

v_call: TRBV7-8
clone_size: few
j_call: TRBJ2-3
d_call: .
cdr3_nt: TGTGCCAGCAGCTTAGTTGGGGGGGCAGGAGCAACAGATACGCAGTATTTT
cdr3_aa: CASSLVGGAGATDTQYF

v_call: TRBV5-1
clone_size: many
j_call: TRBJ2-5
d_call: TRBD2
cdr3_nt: TGCGCCAGCAGCTTTTCGACTAGCGGCCAAGAGACCCAGTACTTC
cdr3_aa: CASSFSTSGQETQYF

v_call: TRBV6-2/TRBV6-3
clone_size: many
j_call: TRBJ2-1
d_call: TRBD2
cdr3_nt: TGTGCCAGCAGTTACACACTAGCGGGGGCTTCCTACAATGAGCAGTTCTTC
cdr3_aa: CASSYTLAGASYNEQFF